This T cell receptor (beta chain) came from a study of CD4 and CD8 cells across lung adenocarcinoma regions. TCRdb reanalysed the PCR reads using MiXCR and keeps one entry per CDR3 protein. This sample has under 20,000 distinct CDR3 sequences, with roughly 46% found just once. This clonotype was seen once. Samples came from patients with localized non-small cell lung adenocarcinoma. Specimen: CD4+ T cells from the margin of a lung tumor. This sequence was found in a male donor with lung adenocarcinoma. The CD4 and CD8 labels of this study may be unreliable.

The CDR3 DNA is TGTGCCAGCAGCTTAGCGCCTACCGTCTACAATGAGCAGTTCTTC. Translating it yields CASSLAPTVYNEQFF. The gene calls are TRBV7-8 and TRBJ2-1; D is unclear. The CDR3 is made up of 15 amino acids. V was shortened by 0 bases and J by 3 bases, with 9 bases between the two germline ends. Germline lookup yields CDR1 SGHVS and CDR2 FQNEAQ.